A selection of T cell receptor beta chains follows, all from one sample in a study of T cell changes during pregnancy in multiple sclerosis. Profiling relied on immunoSEQ multiplex PCR, and the TCRdb table lists in-frame clones only, not all of them. The table lists about 93,000 clones, approximately 92% of them singletons. The source material was peripheral blood, sampled after pregnancy. The receptors originated from a female donor with multiple sclerosis, enrolled in a pregnancy study. Each CDR3 is given without its conserved first and last residue. Fields, in order: V gene, clone size, J gene, CDR3 protein. For some rows the clone size is stated as once, few or many, or as a class when expanded; others skip it.

v_call: TRBV7-9
clone_size: NA
j_call: TRBJ1-5
cdr3_aa: ASSQGQSNQPQH

v_call: TRBV25-1
clone_size: NA
j_call: TRBJ2-5
cdr3_aa: ASSGGLAGGETQY

v_call: TRBV18
clone_size: NA
j_call: TRBJ1-5
cdr3_aa: ASSLGGASGINQPQH

v_call: TRBV29-1
clone_size: NA
j_call: TRBJ2-3
cdr3_aa: SVHRDSSTDTQY

v_call: TRBV2
clone_size: NA
j_call: TRBJ1-5
cdr3_aa: ASSSGTRGIQPQH

v_call: TRBV27
clone_size: NA
j_call: TRBJ2-3
cdr3_aa: ASSRNRAGGTDTQY

v_call: TRBV7-9
clone_size: NA
j_call: TRBJ1-2
cdr3_aa: ASSREGVYGYT

v_call: TRBV4-1
clone_size: NA
j_call: TRBJ2-5
cdr3_aa: ASSHPVRAKEETQY

v_call: TRBV4-2
clone_size: few
j_call: TRBJ2-6
cdr3_aa: ASSQDGDFSGANVLT

v_call: TRBV7-9
clone_size: NA
j_call: TRBJ1-1
cdr3_aa: ASRQTMNTEAF

v_call: TRBV5-4
clone_size: NA
j_call: TRBJ1-1
cdr3_aa: ASSLDRTGSEAF